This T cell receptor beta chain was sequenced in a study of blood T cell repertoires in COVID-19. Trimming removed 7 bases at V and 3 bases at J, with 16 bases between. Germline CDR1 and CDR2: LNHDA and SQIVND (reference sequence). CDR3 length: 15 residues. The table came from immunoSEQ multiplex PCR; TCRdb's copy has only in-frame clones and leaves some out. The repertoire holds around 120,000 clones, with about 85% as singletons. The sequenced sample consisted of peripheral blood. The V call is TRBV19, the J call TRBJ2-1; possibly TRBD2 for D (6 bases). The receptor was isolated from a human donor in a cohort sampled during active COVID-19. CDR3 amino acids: CASKFGGTNYNEQFF. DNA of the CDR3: TGTGCCAGTAAGTTTGGGGGGACCAACTACAATGAGCAGTTCTTC.